The clone carrying this TCR beta chain was recorded at least ten times. No antigen is known for it. This CDR3 is 16 amino acids long. V was clipped by 1 base and J by 4 bases; unmatched bases: 2. Germline lookup yields CDR1 KGHSH and CDR2 LQKENI. Each CDR3 protein gets one entry after TCRdb re-called the 5' RACE reads with MiXCR. The table lists over 150,000 distinct CDR3 sequences, about 20% of them singletons. This record belongs to a study of CD8 T cells in ankylosing spondylitis. Findings and caveats of the study: It appeared that ankylosing spondylitis blood was characterized by a TCR beta motif of roughly 8 highly homologous variants.

The receptor's source is a male donor aged 10 to 30 with ankylosing spondylitis or in good health (not recorded which). The V call is TRBV18, the J call TRBJ2-3, with 13 bases aligning to TRBD2. Sequencing was performed on blood, either unsorted or a sorted T cell fraction (not recorded which). The DNA for the CDR3 is TGTGCCAGCTCACCACGGACTAGCGGGAGCGCAGATACGCAGTATTTT. Translated, it gives CASSPRTSGSADTQYF.